What follows are 9 T cell receptor beta chains derived from one specimen sequenced in a study of CD8 T cells in Susac syndrome. An amount of RNA that ranged from roughly 0.5 to 1 ug was reverse transcribed with random hexamers. MiXCR, applied by TCRdb to the immunoSEQ multiplex PCR reads, yields one record per CDR3 protein. The table shows some 140,000 distinct CDR3 sequences, with 75% to 90% occurring only once. Sequencing was carried out using CD8+ T cells from PBMCs. The source is a human donor with multiple sclerosis.

This chain connects TRBV7-9 to TRBJ1-4, with unresolved D. The V end was cut by 11 bases, the J end by 4 bases, with 8 bases between. This CDR3 is built from 11 residues. Germline V gives CDR1 SEHNR, CDR2 FQNEAQ (reference sequence). In nucleotides, the CDR3 is TGTGCCGGAGAAATTAATGAAAAACTGTTTTTT. As protein: CAGEINEKLFF.

The gene calls are TRBV5-1 and TRBJ2-1, with D tentatively TRBD1 (5 bases). Per germline, CDR1 SGHRS and CDR2 YFSETQ. V was pared by 0 bases and J by 2 bases, with 12 bases between. The CDR3 consists of 16 residues. The DNA of the CDR3 is TGCGCCAGCAGCTTGGCCCGCAGGGTGGCCTACAATGAGCAGTTCTTC. It is translated as CASSLARRVAYNEQFF.

V usage is TRBV20-1 and J usage is TRBJ2-1; TRBD1 matches at 9 bases. The CDR3 is made up of 13 amino acids. Germline-derived CDR1 and CDR2 are DFQATT and SNEGSKA (reference sequence). J was trimmed by 8 bases and V by 5 bases; bases with no gene match: 7. The CDR3 sequence is CSARQGGTDEQFF. The CDR3 nucleotides are TGCAGTGCTCGACAGGGGGGTACAGATGAGCAGTTCTTC.

The chain employs TRBV29-1 and TRBJ2-1; TRBD2 aligns across 10 bases. The CDR3 length is 13 residues. The junction had 4 bases not matched to a gene; V was cut back by 4 bases and J by 7 bases. CDR1 is SQVTM, CDR2 ANQGSEA, per germline. CDR3 nucleotides: TGCAGCGTTGTTGGACTAGCGGAAAATGAGCAGTTCTTC. Residues: CSVVGLAENEQFF.

This clonotype was observed once. The J gene is TRBJ2-2, the V gene TRBV6-5; tentatively, D is TRBD2 (5 bases). The CDR3 loop spans 15 amino acids. V dropped 7 bases and J dropped 0 bases, with 12 bases sitting between them. CDR1 and CDR2 (germline): MNHEY, SVGAGI. The CDR3: CASTTARANTGELFF. The CDR3 bases are TGTGCCAGCACGACCGCGCGGGCGAACACCGGGGAGCTGTTTTTT.

V gene TRBV2 combines with J gene TRBJ2-3; 15 bases agree with TRBD2. This CDR3 has 17 amino acids. Germline V gives CDR1 SNHLY, CDR2 FYNNEI. V shed 4 bases and J 3 bases; nucleotides not matched to a gene: 5. The CDR3 DNA sequence: TGTGCCAGCAGTGGGACTAGCGGGGGGGCCGGTACAGATACGCAGTATTTT. Translated, it gives CASSGTSGGAGTDTQYF.

The chain couples TRBV7-2 to TRBJ1-3; TRBD1 matches at 9 bases. The V gene's germline CDR1 is SGHTA and CDR2 FQGNSA. V lost 5 bases and J lost 8; bases outside the gene matches: 10. The CDR3 spans 15 residues. The CDR3 coding sequence is TGTGCCAGCAGCCGGGGAATGACAGGGGGGGACACCATATATTTT. Encoded protein: CASSRGMTGGDTIYF.

J is TRBJ2-5 and V is TRBV4-1; the D gene is possibly TRBD1 (6 bases). The CDR3 covers 16 residues. Germline-derived CDR1 and CDR2 are MGHRA and YSYEKL. Between the trimmed V and J ends, which lost 1 base and 0 bases, there was a span of 12 bases. In DNA, the CDR3 is TGCGCCAGCAGCCAAGTCGGTTGGGACAACCAAGAGACCCAGTACTTC. Protein product: CASSQVGWDNQETQYF.

This clonotype was counted a single time. This chain links TRBV7-3 with TRBJ2-7, with D perhaps matching TRBD2 (6 bases). Deletions cut 4 bases from V and 7 bases from J, with 32 bases between. Per the germline V gene, CDR1 is SGHTA and CDR2 is FQGTGA. This CDR3 contains 19 residues. Written as DNA, the CDR3 is TGTGCCAGCAGCTGGGCGCAGATTGAGCTAGCAAATGGGACTGGGGAGCAGTACGTC. Translating it yields CASSWAQIELANGTGEQYV.